The clone carrying this T cell receptor beta chain was detected once. Its antigen is unidentified. These data originate in a study of radiation and T cells in renal cell carcinoma. Overall study results and limits: In blood, top tumor clones expanded by 2 weeks, shrinking by 4. Baseline intratumoral clonotype presence is unknown without pretreatment biopsies.

CDR1 is SGHNT and CDR2 is YYREEE in the germline V gene (reference sequence). The CDR3 length is 16 residues. The trim removed 4 bases at V and 3 bases at J, leaving 6 bases unmatched. Here immunoSEQ multiplex PCR was the method, and the copy in TCRdb shows in-frame clones only, minus some. Of 95,000 or so clones in the sample, 86% are singletons; the top ten hold around 7.9%. The time point was: baseline pretreatment blood. Noted treatment: 15 Gy SBRT to primary tumor, nephrectomy 4 weeks later. After SBRT, blood was collected at 2 and 4 weeks, plus baseline. Clear cell pathology was present in this patient's renal cell carcinoma.

The sequence was obtained from a middle-aged man with renal cell carcinoma. This specimen consisted of blood, obtained from a patient whose treatment included radiotherapy and nephrectomy. The V call is TRBV5-4, the J call TRBJ2-7; 14 bases are shared with TRBD2. The CDR3 DNA reads as TGTGCCAGCAGCGCGGGACTAGCGGGAGTGTACTACGAGCAGTACTTC. Residues: CASSAGLAGVYYEQYF.